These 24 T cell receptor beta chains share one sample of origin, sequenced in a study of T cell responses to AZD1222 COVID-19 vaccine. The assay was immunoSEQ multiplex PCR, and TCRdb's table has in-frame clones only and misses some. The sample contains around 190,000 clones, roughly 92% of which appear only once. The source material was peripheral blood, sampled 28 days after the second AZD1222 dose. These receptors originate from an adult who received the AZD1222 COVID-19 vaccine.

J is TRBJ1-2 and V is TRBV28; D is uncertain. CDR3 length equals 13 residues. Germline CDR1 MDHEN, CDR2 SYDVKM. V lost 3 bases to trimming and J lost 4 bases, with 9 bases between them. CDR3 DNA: TGTGCCAGCAGTTTGGCAGCCGTCTATGGCTACACCTTC. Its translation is CASSLAAVYGYTF.

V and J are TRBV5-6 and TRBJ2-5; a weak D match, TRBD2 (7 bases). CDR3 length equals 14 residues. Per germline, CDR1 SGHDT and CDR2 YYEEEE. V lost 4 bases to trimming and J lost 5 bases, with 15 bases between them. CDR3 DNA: TGTGCCAGCAGCCGCCGTGGGAGGGGGGAGACCCAGTACTTC. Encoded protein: CASSRRGRGETQYF.

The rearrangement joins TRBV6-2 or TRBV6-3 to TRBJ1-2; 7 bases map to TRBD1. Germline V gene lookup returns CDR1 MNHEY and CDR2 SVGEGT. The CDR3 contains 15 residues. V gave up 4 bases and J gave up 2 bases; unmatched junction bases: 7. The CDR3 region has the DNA TGTGCCAGCAGTTCCCTGGACAGGCGGAACTATGGCTACACCTTC. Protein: CASSSLDRRNYGYTF.

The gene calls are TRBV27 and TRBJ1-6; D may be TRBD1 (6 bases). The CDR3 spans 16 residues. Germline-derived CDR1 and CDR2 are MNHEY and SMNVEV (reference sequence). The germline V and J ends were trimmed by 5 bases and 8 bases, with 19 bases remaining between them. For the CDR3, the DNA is TGTGCCAGCAGTCCACTCGCGGGGCAGGGGTATTCACCCCTCCACTTT. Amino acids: CASSPLAGQGYSPLHF.

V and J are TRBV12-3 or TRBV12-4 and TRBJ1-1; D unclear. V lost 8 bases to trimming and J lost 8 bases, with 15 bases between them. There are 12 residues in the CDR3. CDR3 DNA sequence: TGTGCCAGCGTACAATTCGGGAGAGAAGCTTTCTTT. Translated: CASVQFGREAFF.

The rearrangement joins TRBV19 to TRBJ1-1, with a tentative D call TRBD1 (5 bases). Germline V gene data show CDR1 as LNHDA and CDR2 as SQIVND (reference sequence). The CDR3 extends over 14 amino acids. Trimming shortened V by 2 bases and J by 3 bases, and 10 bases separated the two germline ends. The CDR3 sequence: CASSIMGTDTEAFF. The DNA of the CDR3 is TGTGCCAGTAGTATAATGGGGACGGACACTGAAGCTTTCTTT.

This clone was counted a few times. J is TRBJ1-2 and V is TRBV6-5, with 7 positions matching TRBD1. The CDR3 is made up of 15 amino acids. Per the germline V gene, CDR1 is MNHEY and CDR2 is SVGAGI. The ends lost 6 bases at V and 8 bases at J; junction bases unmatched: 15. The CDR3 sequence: CASSSLETGTKGYTF. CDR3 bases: TGTGCCAGCAGCTCACTCGAGACAGGGACAAAAGGCTACACCTTC.

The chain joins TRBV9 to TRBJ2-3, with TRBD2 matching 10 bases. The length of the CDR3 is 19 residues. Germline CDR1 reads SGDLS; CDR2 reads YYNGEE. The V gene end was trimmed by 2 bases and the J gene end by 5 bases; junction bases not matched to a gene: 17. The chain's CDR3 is CASSVRYGRAGGPRDTQYF. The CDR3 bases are TGTGCCAGCAGCGTGAGGTACGGTCGAGCGGGAGGGCCTAGAGATACGCAGTATTTT.

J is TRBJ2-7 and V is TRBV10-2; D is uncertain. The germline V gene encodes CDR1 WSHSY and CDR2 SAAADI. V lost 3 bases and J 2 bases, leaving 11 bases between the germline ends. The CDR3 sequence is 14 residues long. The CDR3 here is CASSEVLIPYEQYF. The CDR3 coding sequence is TGCGCCAGCAGTGAAGTTCTGATACCCTACGAGCAGTACTTC.

CDR3 bases: TGTGCCAGCAGGAGTACCGCTAGGGCCTCACCCCTCCACTTT. It specifies CASRSTARASPLHF. The chain links TRBV3-1 (or the pseudogene TRBV3-2) to TRBJ1-6; D unclear. Germline-derived CDR1 and CDR2 are LGHDT and YNNKEL (reference sequence). Trimming took off 6 bases at V and 10 bases at J, with 16 bases between the two ends. The CDR3 length is 14 residues.

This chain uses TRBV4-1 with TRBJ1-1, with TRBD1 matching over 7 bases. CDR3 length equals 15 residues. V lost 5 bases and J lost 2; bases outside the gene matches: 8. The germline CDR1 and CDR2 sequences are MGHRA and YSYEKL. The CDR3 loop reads CASSIQGQTNTEAFF. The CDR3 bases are TGCGCCAGCAGCATACAGGGGCAGACCAACACTGAAGCTTTCTTT.

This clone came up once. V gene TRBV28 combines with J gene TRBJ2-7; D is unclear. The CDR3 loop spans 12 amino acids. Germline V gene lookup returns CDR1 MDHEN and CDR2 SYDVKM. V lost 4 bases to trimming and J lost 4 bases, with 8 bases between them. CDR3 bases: TGTGCCAGCAGTTCTTACCAATACGAGCAGTACTTC. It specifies CASSSYQYEQYF.

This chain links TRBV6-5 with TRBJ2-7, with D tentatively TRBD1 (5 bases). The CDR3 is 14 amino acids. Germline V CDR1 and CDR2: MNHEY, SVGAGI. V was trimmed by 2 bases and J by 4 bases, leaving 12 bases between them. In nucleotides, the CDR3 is TGTGCCAGCAGTTACGGGGCCTCTGGGTACGAGCAGTACTTC. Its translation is CASSYGASGYEQYF.

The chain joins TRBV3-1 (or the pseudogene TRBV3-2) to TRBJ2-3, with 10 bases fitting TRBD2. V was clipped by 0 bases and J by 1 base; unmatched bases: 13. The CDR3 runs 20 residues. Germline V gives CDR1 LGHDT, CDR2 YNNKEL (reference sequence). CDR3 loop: CASSQDPVTSGWVRTDTQYF. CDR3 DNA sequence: TGTGCCAGCAGCCAAGACCCTGTGACTAGCGGGTGGGTTCGCACAGATACGCAGTATTTT.

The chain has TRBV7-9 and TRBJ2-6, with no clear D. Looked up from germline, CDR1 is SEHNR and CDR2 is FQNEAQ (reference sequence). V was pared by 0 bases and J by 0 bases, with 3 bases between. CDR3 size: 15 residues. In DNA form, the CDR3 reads TGTGCCAGCAGCTTAGCGAGCTCTGGGGCCAACGTCCTGACTTTC. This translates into CASSLASSGANVLTF. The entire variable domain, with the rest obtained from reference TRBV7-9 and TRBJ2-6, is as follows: DTGVSQNPRHKITKRGQNVTFRCDPISEHNRLYWYRQTLGQGPEFLTYFQNEAQLEKSRLLSDRFSAERPKGSFSTLEIQRTEQGDSAMYLCASSLASSGANVLTFGAGSRLTVL.

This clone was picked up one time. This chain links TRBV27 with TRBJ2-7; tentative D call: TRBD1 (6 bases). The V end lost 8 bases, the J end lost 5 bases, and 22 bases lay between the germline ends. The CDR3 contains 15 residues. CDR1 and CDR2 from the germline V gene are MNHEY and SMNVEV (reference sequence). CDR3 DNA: TGTGCCAGCTCTCAATGGCAGGGGACGTATCACGAGCAGTACTTC. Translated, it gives CASSQWQGTYHEQYF.

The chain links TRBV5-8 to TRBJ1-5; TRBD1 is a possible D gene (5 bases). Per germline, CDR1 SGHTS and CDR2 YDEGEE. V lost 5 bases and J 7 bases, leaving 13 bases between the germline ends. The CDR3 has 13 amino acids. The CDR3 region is CASRTDIDQPQHF. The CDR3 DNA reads TGTGCCAGCAGGACAGATATAGACCAGCCCCAGCATTTT.

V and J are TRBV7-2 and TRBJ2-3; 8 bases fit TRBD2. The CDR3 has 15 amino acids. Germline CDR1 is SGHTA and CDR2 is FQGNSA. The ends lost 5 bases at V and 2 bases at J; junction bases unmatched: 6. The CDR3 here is CASSPRGGPTDTQYF. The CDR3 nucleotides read TGTGCCAGCAGCCCTCGGGGGGGCCCCACAGATACGCAGTATTTT.

CDR3 nucleotide sequence: TGCAGCGTCGTGCTAGCGGGAGGGTACCCAGATACGCAGTATTTT. Its translation is CSVVLAGGYPDTQYF. The chain has TRBV29-1 and TRBJ2-3; TRBD2 matches at 12 bases. V was pared by 6 bases and J by 4 bases, with 8 bases of the junction left unmatched. This CDR3 has 15 residues. Germline loops: CDR1 SQVTM, CDR2 ANQGSEA.

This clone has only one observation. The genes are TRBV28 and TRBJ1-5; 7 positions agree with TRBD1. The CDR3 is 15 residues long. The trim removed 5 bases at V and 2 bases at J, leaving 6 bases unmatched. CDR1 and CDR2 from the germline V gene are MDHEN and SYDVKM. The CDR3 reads CASSIGQAGNQPQHF. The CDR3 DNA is TGTGCCAGCAGTATCGGACAGGCAGGCAATCAGCCCCAGCATTTT.

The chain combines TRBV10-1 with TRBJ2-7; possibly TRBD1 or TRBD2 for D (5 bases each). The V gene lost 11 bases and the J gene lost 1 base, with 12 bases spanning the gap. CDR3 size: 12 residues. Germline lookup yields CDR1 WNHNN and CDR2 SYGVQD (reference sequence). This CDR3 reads CASGTSSYEQYF. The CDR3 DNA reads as TGCGCCTCCGGGACCTCATCCTACGAGCAGTACTTC.

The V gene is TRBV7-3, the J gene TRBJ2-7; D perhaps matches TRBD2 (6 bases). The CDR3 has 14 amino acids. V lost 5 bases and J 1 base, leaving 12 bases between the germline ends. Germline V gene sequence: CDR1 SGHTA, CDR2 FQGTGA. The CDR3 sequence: CASSPNGGSYEQYF. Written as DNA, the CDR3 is TGTGCCAGCAGCCCTAATGGGGGGTCCTACGAGCAGTACTTC.

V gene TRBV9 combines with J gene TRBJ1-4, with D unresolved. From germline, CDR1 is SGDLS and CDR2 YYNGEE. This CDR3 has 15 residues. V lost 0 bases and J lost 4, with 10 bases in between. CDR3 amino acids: CASSVGPGDNEKLFF. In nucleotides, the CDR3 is TGTGCCAGCAGCGTAGGACCAGGTGATAATGAAAAACTGTTTTTT.

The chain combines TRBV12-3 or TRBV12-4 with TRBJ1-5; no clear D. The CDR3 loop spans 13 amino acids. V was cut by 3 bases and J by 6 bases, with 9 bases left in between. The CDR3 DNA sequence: TGTGCCAGCAGTTTTGATAGAAGTCAGCCCCAGCATTTT. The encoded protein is CASSFDRSQPQHF.